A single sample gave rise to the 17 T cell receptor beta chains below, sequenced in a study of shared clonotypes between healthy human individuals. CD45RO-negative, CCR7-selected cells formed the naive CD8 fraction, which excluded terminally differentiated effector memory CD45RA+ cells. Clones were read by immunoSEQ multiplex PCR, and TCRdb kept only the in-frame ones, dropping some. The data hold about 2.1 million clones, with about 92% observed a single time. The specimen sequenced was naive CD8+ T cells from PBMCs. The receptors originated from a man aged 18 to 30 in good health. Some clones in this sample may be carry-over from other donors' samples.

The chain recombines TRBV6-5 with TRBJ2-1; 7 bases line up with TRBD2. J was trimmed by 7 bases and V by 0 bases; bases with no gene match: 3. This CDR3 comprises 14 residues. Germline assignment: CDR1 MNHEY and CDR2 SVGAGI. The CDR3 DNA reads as TGTGCCAGCAGTTACTCTCCTAGCGGTAATGAGCAGTTCTTC. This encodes CASSYSPSGNEQFF.

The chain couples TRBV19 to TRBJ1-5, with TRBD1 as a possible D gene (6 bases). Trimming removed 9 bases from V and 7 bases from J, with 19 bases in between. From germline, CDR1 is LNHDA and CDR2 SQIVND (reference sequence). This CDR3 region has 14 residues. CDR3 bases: TGTGCCAGCTCGATCCGGGACACCAGACAGCCCCAGCATTTT. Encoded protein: CASSIRDTRQPQHF.

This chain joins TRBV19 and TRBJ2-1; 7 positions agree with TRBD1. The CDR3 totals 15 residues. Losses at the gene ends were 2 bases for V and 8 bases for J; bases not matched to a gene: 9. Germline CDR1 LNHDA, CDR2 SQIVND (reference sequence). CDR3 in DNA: TGTGCCAGTAGTATATCCACAGGGGTAACGCATGAGCAGTTCTTC. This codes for CASSISTGVTHEQFF.

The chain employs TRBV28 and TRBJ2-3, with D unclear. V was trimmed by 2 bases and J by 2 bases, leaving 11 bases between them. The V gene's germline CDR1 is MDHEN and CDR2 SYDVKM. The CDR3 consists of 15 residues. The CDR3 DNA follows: TGTGCCAGCAGTTTAGGGCTAACCATCACAGATACGCAGTATTTT. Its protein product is CASSLGLTITDTQYF.

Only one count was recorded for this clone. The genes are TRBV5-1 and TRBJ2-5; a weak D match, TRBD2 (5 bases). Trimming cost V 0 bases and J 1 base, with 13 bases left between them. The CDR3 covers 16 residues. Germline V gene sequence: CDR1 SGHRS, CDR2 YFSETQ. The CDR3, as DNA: TGCGCCAGCAGCTTGGGCCGCCGGCTAGCCCAAGAGACCCAGTACTTC. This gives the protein CASSLGRRLAQETQYF.

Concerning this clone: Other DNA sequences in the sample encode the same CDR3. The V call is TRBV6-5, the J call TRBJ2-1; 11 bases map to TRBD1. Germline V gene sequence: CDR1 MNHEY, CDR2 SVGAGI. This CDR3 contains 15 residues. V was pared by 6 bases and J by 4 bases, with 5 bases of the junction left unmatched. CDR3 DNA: TGTGCCAGCAGCCCTGGGACAGGGGGTTACAATGAGCAGTTCTTC. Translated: CASSPGTGGYNEQFF.

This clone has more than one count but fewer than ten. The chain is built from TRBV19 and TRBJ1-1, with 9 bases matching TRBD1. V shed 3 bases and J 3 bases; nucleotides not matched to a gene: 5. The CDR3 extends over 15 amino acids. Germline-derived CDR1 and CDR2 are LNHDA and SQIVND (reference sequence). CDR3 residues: CASSIRDRADTEAFF. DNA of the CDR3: TGTGCCAGTAGTATTCGGGACAGGGCGGACACTGAAGCTTTCTTT.

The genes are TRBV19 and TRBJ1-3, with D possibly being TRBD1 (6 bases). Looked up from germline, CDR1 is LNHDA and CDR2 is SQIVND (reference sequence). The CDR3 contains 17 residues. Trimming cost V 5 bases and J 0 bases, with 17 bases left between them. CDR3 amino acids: CASSADPGGGSGNTIYF. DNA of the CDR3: TGTGCCAGTAGTGCGGACCCCGGGGGCGGCTCTGGAAACACCATATATTTT.

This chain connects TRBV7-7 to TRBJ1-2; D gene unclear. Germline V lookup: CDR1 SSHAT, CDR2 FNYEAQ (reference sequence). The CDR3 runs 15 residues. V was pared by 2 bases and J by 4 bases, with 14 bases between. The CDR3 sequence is CASSLRARGSYGYTF. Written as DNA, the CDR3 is TGTGCCAGCAGCTTACGGGCCAGAGGAAGCTATGGCTACACCTTC.

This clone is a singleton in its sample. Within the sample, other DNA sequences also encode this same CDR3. CDR3 DNA: TGTGCCTGGAGTGTACTAGGGGGCAACACTGAAGCTTTCTTT. Translating it yields CAWSVLGGNTEAFF. The chain recombines TRBV30 with TRBJ1-1; 7 bases align to TRBD1. Germline V gene data show CDR1 as GTSNPN and CDR2 as SVGIG (reference sequence). V was clipped by 0 bases and J by 2 bases; unmatched bases: 3. CDR3 size: 14 residues.

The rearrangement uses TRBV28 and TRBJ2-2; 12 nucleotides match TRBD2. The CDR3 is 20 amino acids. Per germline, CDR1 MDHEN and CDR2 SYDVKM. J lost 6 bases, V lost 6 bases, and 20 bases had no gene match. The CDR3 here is CASSFPSRLAGAGRAGELFF. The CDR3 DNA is TGTGCCAGCAGCTTTCCGAGCCGACTAGCGGGAGCCGGCCGGGCCGGGGAGCTGTTTTTT. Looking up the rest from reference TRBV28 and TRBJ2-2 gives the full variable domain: DVKVTQSSRYLVKRTGEKVFLECVQDMDHENMFWYRQDPGLGLRLIYFSYDVKMKEKGDIPEGYSVSREKKERFSLILESASTNQTSMYLCASSFPSRLAGAGRAGELFFGEGSRLTVL.

The CDR3 is CASSERIEATEAFF. The CDR3 nucleotides read TGTGCCAGCAGTGAAAGAATCGAAGCTACTGAAGCTTTCTTT. The V and J genes are TRBV25-1 and TRBJ1-1; no firm D call. The germline V gene encodes CDR1 MGHDK and CDR2 SYGVNS. The V end lost 2 bases, the J end lost 5 bases, and 12 bases lay between the germline ends. The length of the CDR3 is 14 residues.

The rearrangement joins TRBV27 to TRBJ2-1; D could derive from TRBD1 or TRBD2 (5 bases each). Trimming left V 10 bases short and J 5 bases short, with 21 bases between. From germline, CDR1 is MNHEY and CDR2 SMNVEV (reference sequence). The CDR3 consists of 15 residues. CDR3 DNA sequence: TGTGCCATCCACCCCTCGGGGCTACCGAACAATGAGCAGTTCTTC. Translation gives CAIHPSGLPNNEQFF.

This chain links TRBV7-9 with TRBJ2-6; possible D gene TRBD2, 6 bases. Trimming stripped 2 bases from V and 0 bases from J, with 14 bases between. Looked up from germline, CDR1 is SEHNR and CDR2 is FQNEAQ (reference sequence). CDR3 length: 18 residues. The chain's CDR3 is CASSLPGTAVSGANVLTF. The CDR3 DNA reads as TGTGCCAGCAGCTTACCCGGGACTGCCGTCTCTGGGGCCAACGTCCTGACTTTC.

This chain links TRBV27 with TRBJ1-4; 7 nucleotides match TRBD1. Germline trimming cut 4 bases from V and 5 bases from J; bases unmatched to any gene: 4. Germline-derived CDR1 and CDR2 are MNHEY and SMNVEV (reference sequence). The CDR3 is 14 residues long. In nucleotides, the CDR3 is TGTGCCAGCAGTTGGACAGGAGTAAATGAAAAACTGTTTTTT. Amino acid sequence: CASSWTGVNEKLFF.

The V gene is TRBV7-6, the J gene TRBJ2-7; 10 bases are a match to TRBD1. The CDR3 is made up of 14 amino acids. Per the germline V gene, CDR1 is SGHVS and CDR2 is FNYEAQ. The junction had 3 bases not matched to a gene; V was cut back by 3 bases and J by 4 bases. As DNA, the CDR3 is TGTGCCAGCAGCTTGACAGGGGGCCGATACGAGCAGTACTTC. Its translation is CASSLTGGRYEQYF.

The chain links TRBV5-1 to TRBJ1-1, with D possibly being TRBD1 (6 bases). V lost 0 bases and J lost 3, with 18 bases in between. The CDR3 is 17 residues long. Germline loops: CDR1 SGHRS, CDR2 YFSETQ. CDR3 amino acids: CASSLAVQRGGYTEAFF. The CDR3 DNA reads TGCGCCAGCAGCTTGGCGGTGCAAAGGGGGGGTTACACTGAAGCTTTCTTT.